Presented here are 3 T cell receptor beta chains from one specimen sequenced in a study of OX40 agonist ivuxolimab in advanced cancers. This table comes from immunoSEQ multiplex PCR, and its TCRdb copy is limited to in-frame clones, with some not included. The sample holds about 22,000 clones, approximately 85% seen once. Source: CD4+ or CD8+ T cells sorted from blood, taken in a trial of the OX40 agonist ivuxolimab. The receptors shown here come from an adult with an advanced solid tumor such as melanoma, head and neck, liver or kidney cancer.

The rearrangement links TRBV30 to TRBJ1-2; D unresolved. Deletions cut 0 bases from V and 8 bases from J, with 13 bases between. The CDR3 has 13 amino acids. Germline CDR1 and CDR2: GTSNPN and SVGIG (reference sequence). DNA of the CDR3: TGTGCCTGGAGTGTTGATCCTGGCGGCGGCTACACCTTC. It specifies CAWSVDPGGGYTF.

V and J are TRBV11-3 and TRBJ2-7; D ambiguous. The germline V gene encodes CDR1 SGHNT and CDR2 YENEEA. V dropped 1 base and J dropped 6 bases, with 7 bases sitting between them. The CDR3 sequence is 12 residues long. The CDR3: CASSLGHSEQYF. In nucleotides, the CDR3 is TGTGCCAGCAGCTTAGGACACTCCGAGCAGTACTTC.

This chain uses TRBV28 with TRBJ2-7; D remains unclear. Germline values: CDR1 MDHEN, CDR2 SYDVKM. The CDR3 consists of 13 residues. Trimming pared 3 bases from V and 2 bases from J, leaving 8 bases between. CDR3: CASSFGKPYEQYF. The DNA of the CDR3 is TGTGCCAGCAGTTTTGGAAAACCCTACGAGCAGTACTTC.